The TCR beta chain described here comes from a study of blood T cell repertoires in COVID-19. Using immunoSEQ multiplex PCR, the repertoire was profiled, and TCRdb retains in-frame clones only, with some absent. The sample holds 150,000 to 200,000 clones, approximately 83% seen once. Germline CDR1 reads MDHEN; CDR2 reads SYDVKM. The CDR3 is made up of 16 amino acids. The sequencing sample was made of peripheral blood. The genes are TRBV28 and TRBJ1-5, with TRBD1 identical over 8 bases. This receptor was taken from a man in his 60s with acute or convalescent COVID-19. CDR3 DNA sequence: TGTCAAGCGGGACAGGCCGGCTTCTATAGCAATCAGCCCCAGCATTTT. It translates to CQAGQAGFYSNQPQHF. The whole variable domain, filled in from reference TRBV28 and TRBJ1-5, reads DVKVTQSSRYLVKRTGEKVFLECVQDMDHENMFWYRQDPGLGLRLIYFSYDVKMKEKGDIPEGYSVSREKKERFSLILESASTNQTSMYLCQAGQAGFYSNQPQHFGDGTRLSIL.